This TCR beta chain appears in the sequencing data of a study of T cell responses to AZD1222 COVID-19 vaccine. Method: immunoSEQ multiplex PCR; TCRdb's copy keeps in-frame clones and lacks some. The data hold 200,000 to 250,000 clones, with approximately 94% observed a single time. This TCR was sampled from an adult in good health. This material consisted of peripheral blood, taken on day 0 of MenACWY control vaccination.

The CDR3 DNA reads as TGTGCCAGTAGTATCGGACAGGGGGGCGCCTATGGCTACACCTTC. It specifies CASSIGQGGAYGYTF. The V call is TRBV19, the J call TRBJ1-2, with 10 bases that match TRBD1. V shed 3 bases and J 4 bases; nucleotides not matched to a gene: 5. Looked up from germline, CDR1 is LNHDA and CDR2 is SQIVND (reference sequence). This CDR3 has 15 residues.